This entry lists 2 T cell receptor beta chains sequenced from one sample in a study of graft-versus-host responses after intestinal transplantation. Here immunoSEQ multiplex PCR was the method, and the copy in TCRdb shows in-frame clones only, minus some. The data contain tens of thousands of clones, roughly 92% of them singletons. The sequencing used bone marrow, collected approximately 100 weeks after intestinal transplantation. These receptors came from a human patient who received an intestinal transplant, so some T cells may come from the graft donor.

This chain links TRBV7-9 with TRBJ2-7, with D possibly being TRBD1 (5 bases). V lost 3 bases and J lost 6, with 12 bases in between. This CDR3 spans 13 amino acids. Per the germline V gene, CDR1 is SEHNR and CDR2 is FQNEAQ (reference sequence). This chain's CDR3 is CASSFGPGAEQYF. CDR3 DNA: TGTGCCAGCAGCTTCGGGCCTGGGGCCGAGCAGTACTTC.

This chain links TRBV11-2 with TRBJ2-7; 8 nucleotides line up with TRBD2. Germline-derived CDR1 and CDR2 are SGHAT and FQNNGV. J lost 2 bases, V lost 3 bases, and 12 bases had no gene match. CDR3 length: 17 amino acids. DNA for the CDR3: TGTGCCAGCAGCTTCCCCGGGGGGGGTATTGATGCCTACGAGCAGTACTTC. It translates to CASSFPGGGIDAYEQYF.